This T cell receptor beta chain was sequenced for a study of blood T cell repertoires in COVID-19. Study-level background: Spain, Italy and the United States supplied samples that represented acute and convalescent COVID-19. From T cells, B-cell-depleted T cells, or PBMCs came the material, which was cDNA or gDNA.

Authors' methods: Estimation of nucleated cell counts was performed using reference gene primer amplification. TCRdb's table, derived via immunoSEQ multiplex PCR, lists solely in-frame clones and lacks some. V, J and clone size are taken as reported in that table, and D and trimming were inferred from the DNA itself. The profile shows 35,000 to 50,000 clones, about 79% of them singletons. This CDR3 has 16 amino acids. Per the germline V gene, CDR1 is MDHEN and CDR2 is SYDVKM. With 1 base removed from V and 0 bases from J, the gap between germline ends came to 7 bases. This chain links TRBV28 with TRBJ1-6, with D hard to call. Sequencing input: peripheral blood. The sequence derives from a human donor with acute or convalescent COVID-19. The donor label of this sample is uncertain. CDR3 in amino acids: CASSLYSSSYNSPLHF. Here the CDR3 DNA reads TGTGCCAGCAGTTTATACTCGAGCTCCTATAATTCACCCCTCCACTTT.